This T cell receptor beta chain is drawn from a study of shared clonotypes between healthy human individuals. Trimming left V 8 bases short and J 6 bases short, with 14 bases between. The germline V gene has CDR1 MNHNY and CDR2 SVGAGI (reference sequence). The CDR3 runs 13 residues. Here immunoSEQ multiplex PCR was the method, and the copy in TCRdb shows in-frame clones only, minus some. The sample contains roughly 2.5 million clones, more than 90% of which appear only once. The sample taken for sequencing was naive CD4+ T cells sorted from blood. Regarding subset: CD45RA+ positively selected. This clonotype was obtained from a man aged 18 to 29 in good health. V gene TRBV6-6 combines with J gene TRBJ2-1; D might be TRBD2 (5 bases). Here the CDR3 DNA reads TGTGCCAGCGGACCGGCGGGCCTCAATGAGCAGTTCTTC. Translating it yields CASGPAGLNEQFF.